This TCR beta chain was documented in a study of cytomegalovirus exposure and HLA in healthy donors. Study background: Clustering assigned approximately 79% of the roughly 420 genotyped donors to the Caucasian-associated ancestry cluster. Study-wide results and limits: Among CMV-associated TCR beta chains, most appeared HLA-restricted in a later analysis. For most subjects, TCR beta sequences were reported to predict HLA-A and HLA-B alleles with accuracy. As a later analysis showed, a missense DCLRE1C variant was linked to trimming of TCR beta V- and J-genes.

Concerning this clone itself: What it binds is unknown.

It was with 60 Vbeta and 13 Jbeta primers that the PCR ran. Sequencing used immunoSEQ multiplex PCR; TCRdb keeps in-frame clones, though not all of them. This sample contains 200,000 or so clones. J gave up 2 bases and V 3 bases, and 6 bases lay outside the gene matches. There are 15 residues in the CDR3. Looked up from germline, CDR1 is LNHDA and CDR2 is SQIVND (reference sequence). Sequencing input: PBMCs. The chain couples TRBV19 to TRBJ2-7, with TRBD2 identical over 8 bases. The sequence was collected from a boy aged 10-17 years in good health and CMV-seronegative. The CDR3 DNA reads as TGTGCCAGTAGTATGGTCGGTAGCGGGGCCTACGAGCAGTACTTC. It translates to CASSMVGSGAYEQYF. The whole variable domain, filled in from reference TRBV19 and TRBJ2-7, reads DGGITQSPKYLFRKEGQNVTLSCEQNLNHDAMYWYRQDPGQGLRLIYYSQIVNDFQKGDIAEGYSVSREKKESFPLTVTSAQKNPTAFYLCASSMVGSGAYEQYFGPGTRLTVT.